This TCR beta chain was captured by sequencing in a study of CXCR3-negative and CXCR3-positive naive CD8 T cells (dated by TCRdb to between 2018 and 2021). In the study overall: In total, approximately 130 million TRB reads were obtained, or roughly 1.5 +/- 0.3 million reads per library. The diversity and physicochemical repertoire analyses included under 12 donors pooled from two independent experiments. TRBV-TRBJ cluster analysis included naive subsets from roughly 5 donors and memory cells from 3 donors. What the authors observed across the whole study: Because surface CD5, which is linked to self-reactivity in mice, was comparable between the naive subsets, TCR interaction strength was also inferred from TRB CDR3 physicochemical properties. Similar TRBV-TRBJ usage was shown by naive CXCR3-negative and CXCR3-positive cells from the same donor, whereas distinct patterns were shown by memory cells. Comparably high repertoire diversity was found in both naive subsets, whereas much lower repertoire diversity was found in memory CD8+ T cells. CXCR3 expression partially decreased after cryopreservation, so most assays used freshly isolated PBMCs. TRB CDR3s from CXCR3-positive naive cells showed higher hydrophobicity (lower Kidera factor 4), lower energy, and higher strength and volume indices than CXCR3-negative naive cells.

Sequenced on a NextSeq 550. The Human TCR Profiling Kit (MiLaboratory) was used to prepare UMI-labeled 5' RACE TRB cDNA libraries. The full amount of extracted RNA was used for cDNA synthesis, and the full amount of resulting cDNA was used for PCR amplification. Libraries were prepared in parallel using an identical number of PCR cycles. Concerning the study's data processing: With a minimum of two reads required per UMI, MIGEC and MiXCR pulled out about 52,000 +/- 9,100 unique UMI-labeled TRB cDNA molecules from each library. Each library averaged roughly 36,000 +/- 9,600 functional in-frame TRB CDR3 nucleotide clonotypes without stop codons. After downsampling to 5000 UMI-labeled TRB molecules per sample, diversity metrics, including normalized Shannon-Wiener and Chao1, were computed in VDJtools. Clonotype-size-weighted physicochemical properties of the central five CDR3 residues (interaction energy, strength, volume and Kidera factor 4) were computed in VDJtools. The reads were reprocessed in TCRdb, with one entry per CDR3 protein sequence and no accompanying DNA. TCRdb, not the authors, supplied the V and J calls. For this sample, the table gives around 50,000 distinct CDR3 sequences. The ten largest clonotypes hold 2.5% of the sample.

Each CD8+ T cell subset was flow-sorted in triplicate, and approximately 280,000 cells per subset were placed directly into RLT lysis buffer. To exclude memory contaminants, naive CD8+ T cells were stringently defined as CD45RO-CCR7+CD27+CD95-. Peripheral blood mononuclear cells were isolated from buffy coats by standard density gradient centrifugation. Naive CXCR3-negative and CXCR3-positive CD8+ T cells were flow-sorted using a FACSAria III. Total RNA was extracted from sorted cells using an RNeasy Mini Kit. In regard to this clonotype: There is no known antigen for this receptor.

The CDR3 covers 13 residues, taking in both the cysteine and the phenylalanine. DNA is not recorded here. Here the chain combines TRBV12-3 or TRBV12-4 and TRBJ2-7; TCRdb's D call, TRBD1, is unchecked because there is no DNA. Sequencing was done on a sample of naive CXCR3- CD8+ T cells from blood. Reading the label with the study, this specimen's cell subset or site is: CD45RO-CCR7+CD27+CD95- naive CD8+ T cells lacking CXCR3 (TNR3-). This TCR was recovered from a human donor in good health. Some clones in this sample may be carry-over from other donors' samples. The encoded CDR3 is CASSLAPVPEQYF.